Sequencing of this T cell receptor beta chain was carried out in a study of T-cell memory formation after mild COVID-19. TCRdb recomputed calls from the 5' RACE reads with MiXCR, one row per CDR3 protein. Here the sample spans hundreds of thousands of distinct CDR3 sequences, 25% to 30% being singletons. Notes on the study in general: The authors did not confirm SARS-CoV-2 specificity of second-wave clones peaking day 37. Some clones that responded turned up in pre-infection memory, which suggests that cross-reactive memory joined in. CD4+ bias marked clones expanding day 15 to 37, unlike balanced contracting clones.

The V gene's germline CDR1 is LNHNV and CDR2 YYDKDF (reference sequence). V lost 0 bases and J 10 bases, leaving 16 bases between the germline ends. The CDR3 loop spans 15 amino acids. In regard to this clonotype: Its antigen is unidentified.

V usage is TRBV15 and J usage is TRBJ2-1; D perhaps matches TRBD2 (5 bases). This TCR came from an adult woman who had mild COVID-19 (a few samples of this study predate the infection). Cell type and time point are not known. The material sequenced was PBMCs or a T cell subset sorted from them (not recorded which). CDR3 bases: TGTGCCACCAGCAGAGAGGAGGCTTTATCAGGCGAGCAGTTCTTC. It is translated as CATSREEALSGEQFF.